This note documents a single TCR beta chain sequence. The source of the sample is a study of T-cell reconstitution after alpha-beta-depleted transplantation in children. V was trimmed by 1 base and J by 1 base, leaving 1 base between them. CDR1 and CDR2 (germline): LGHDT, YNNKEL (reference sequence). The CDR3 extends over 12 amino acids. Construction of the TCRbeta library involved unique molecular identifiers. TCRdb re-analysed the PCR reads in MiXCR, keeping a single row per CDR3 protein. This sample has a few hundred thousand distinct CDR3 sequences, with 10% found just once. The chain couples TRBV3-1 to TRBJ2-5; no definite D call. The specimen was PBMCs from the stem cell graft donor, collected from the stem cell graft. This clonotype originated in a human donor who donated a stem cell graft to a child with acute lymphoblastic leukemia. CDR3 region: CASSQVQETQYF. The CDR3 bases are TGTGCCAGCAGCCAAGTCCAAGAGACCCAGTACTTC.